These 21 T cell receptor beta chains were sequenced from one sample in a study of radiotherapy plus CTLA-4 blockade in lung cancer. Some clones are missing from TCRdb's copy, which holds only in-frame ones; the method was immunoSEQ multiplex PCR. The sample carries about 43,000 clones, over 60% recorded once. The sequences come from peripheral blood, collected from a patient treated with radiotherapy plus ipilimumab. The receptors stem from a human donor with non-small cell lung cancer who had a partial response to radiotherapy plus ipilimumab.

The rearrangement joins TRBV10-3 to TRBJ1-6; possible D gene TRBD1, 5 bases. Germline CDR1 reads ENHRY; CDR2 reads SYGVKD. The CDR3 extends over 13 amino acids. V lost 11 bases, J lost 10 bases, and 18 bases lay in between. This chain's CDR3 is CAARGEAQSPLHF. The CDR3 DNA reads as TGTGCCGCGAGAGGGGAGGCCCAATCACCCCTCCACTTT.

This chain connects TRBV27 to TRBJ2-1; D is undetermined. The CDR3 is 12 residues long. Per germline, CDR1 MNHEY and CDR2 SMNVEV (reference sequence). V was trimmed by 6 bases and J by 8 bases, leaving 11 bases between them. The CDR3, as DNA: TGTGCCAGCAGAAGGTCGGCGGATGAGCAGTTCTTC. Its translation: CASRRSADEQFF.

The CDR3 DNA follows: TGCGCCAGCAGCCCGACAGGGGGGGATACGCAGTATTTT. Its translation: CASSPTGGDTQYF. The J gene is TRBJ2-3, the V gene TRBV5-1, with 9 nucleotides matching TRBD1. CDR1 is SGHRS, CDR2 YFSETQ, per germline. Germline trimming cut 4 bases from V and 6 bases from J; bases unmatched to any gene: 3. This CDR3 is built from 13 residues.

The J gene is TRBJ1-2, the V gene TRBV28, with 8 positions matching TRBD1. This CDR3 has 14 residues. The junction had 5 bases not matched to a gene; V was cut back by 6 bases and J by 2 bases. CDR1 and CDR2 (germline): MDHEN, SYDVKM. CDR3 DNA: TGTGCCAGCAGGAGACAGGGGAACAACTATGGCTACACCTTC. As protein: CASRRQGNNYGYTF.

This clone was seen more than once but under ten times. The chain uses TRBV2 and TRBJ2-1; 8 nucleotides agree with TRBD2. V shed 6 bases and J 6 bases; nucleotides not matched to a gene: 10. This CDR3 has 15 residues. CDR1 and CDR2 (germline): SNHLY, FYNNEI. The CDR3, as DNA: TGTGCCAGCAGCCTTATAGCGGGAAGGGGCAATGAGCAGTTCTTC. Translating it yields CASSLIAGRGNEQFF.

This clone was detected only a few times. CDR3 nucleotide sequence: TGTGCCAGCAGCCAAGATCGGGCAGGGCGGCGAGAGGAAAAACTGTTTTTT. Protein product: CASSQDRAGRREEKLFF. The chain links TRBV14 to TRBJ1-4; D is perhaps TRBD1 (5 bases). The V end lost 0 bases, the J end lost 8 bases, and 19 bases lay between the germline ends. The CDR3 totals 17 residues. The germline gives CDR1 SGHDN, CDR2 FVKESK.

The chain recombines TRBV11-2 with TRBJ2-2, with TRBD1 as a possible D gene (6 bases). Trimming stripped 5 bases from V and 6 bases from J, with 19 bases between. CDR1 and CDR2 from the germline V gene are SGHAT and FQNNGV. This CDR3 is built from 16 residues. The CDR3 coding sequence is TGTGCCAGCAGCCCCCAAGGGGCAGGGGAAGCCGGGGAGCTGTTTTTT. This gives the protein CASSPQGAGEAGELFF. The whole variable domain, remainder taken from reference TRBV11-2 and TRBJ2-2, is EAGVAQSPRYKIIEKRQSVAFWCNPISGHATLYWYQQILGQGPKLLIQFQNNGVVDDSQLPKDRFSAERLKGVDSTLKIQPAKLEDSAVYLCASSPQGAGEAGELFFGEGSRLTVL.

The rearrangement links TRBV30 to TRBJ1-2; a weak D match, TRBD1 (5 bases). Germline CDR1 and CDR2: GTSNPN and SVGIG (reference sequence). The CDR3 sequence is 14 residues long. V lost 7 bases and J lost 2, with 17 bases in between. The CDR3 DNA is TGTGCCTCCCGCGCTAGGGGCAGGAACTATGGCTACACCTTC. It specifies CASRARGRNYGYTF.

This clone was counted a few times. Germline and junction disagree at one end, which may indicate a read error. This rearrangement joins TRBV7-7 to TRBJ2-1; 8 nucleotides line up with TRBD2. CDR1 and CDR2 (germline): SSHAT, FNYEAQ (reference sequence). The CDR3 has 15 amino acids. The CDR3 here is CASSDSREGRNEQFF. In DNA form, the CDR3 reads TGTGCTAGCAGTGATTCCCGGGAGGGCCGGAATGAGCAGTTCTTC.

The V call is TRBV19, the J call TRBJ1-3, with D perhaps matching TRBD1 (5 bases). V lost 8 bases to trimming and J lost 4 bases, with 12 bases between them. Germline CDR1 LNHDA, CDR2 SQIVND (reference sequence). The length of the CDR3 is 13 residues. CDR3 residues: CASRRGAGNTIYF. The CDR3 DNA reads TGTGCCAGTCGGCGGGGCGCAGGAAACACCATATATTTT.

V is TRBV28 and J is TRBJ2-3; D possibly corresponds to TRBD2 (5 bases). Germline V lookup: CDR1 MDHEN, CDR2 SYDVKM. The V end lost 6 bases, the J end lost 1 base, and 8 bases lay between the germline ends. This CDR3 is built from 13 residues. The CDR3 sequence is CASSPEGTDTQYF. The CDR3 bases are TGTGCCAGCAGCCCGGAGGGCACAGATACGCAGTATTTT.

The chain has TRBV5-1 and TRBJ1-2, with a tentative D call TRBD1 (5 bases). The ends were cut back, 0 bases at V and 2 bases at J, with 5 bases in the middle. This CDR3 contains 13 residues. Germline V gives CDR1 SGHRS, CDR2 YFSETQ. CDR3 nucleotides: TGCGCCAGCAGCTTGGACAGGAACTATGGCTACACCTTC. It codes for CASSLDRNYGYTF.

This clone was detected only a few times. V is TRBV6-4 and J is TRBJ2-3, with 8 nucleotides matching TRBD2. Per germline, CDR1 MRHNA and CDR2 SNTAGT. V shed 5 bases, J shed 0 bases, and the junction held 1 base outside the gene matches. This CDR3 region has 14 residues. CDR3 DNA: TGTGCCAGCAGTAGCGGGAGTAGCACAGATACGCAGTATTTT. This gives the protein CASSSGSSTDTQYF.

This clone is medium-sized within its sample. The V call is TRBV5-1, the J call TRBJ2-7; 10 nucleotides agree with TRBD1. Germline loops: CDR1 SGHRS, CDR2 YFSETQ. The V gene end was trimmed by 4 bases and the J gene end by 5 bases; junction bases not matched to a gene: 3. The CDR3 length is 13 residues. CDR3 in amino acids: CASSLGTGDEQYF. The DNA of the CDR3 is TGCGCCAGCAGCCTCGGGACAGGGGACGAGCAGTACTTC.

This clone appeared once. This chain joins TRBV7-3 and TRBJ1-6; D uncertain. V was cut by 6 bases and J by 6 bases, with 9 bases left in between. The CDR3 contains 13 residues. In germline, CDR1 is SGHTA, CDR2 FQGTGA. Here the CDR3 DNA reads TGTGCCAGCAGTCTCGGGTCTAATTCACCCCTCCACTTT. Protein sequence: CASSLGSNSPLHF.

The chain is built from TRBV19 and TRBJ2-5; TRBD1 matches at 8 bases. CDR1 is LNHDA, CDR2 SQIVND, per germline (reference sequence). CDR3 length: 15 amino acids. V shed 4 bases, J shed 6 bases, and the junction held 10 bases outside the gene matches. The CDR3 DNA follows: TGTGCCAGTAGTAGGACCGGACAGGGTATACAGACCCAGTACTTC. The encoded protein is CASSRTGQGIQTQYF.

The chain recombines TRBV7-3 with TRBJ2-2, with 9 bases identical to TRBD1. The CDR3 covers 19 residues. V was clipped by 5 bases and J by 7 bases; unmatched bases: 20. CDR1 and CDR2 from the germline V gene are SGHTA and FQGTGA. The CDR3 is CASSGAPGQGQGDFGELFF. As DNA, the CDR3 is TGTGCCAGCAGCGGAGCCCCGGGACAGGGACAGGGAGATTTCGGGGAGCTGTTTTTT.

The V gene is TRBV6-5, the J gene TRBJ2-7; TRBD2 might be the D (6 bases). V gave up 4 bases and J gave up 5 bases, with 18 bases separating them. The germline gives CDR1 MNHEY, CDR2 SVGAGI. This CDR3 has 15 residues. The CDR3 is CASSLTGAGLHEQYF. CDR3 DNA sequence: TGTGCCAGCAGTTTGACTGGTGCGGGGTTGCACGAGCAGTACTTC.

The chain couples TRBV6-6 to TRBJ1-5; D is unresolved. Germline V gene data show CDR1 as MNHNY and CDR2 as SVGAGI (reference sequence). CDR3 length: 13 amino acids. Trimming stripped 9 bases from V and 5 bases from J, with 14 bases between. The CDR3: CASQPRVDQPQHF. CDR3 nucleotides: TGTGCCAGTCAACCCCGCGTGGATCAGCCCCAGCATTTT.

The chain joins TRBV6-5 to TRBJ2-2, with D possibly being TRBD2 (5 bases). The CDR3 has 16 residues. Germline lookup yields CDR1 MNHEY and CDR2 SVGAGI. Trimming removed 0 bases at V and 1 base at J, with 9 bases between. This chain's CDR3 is CASSYSGGRNTGELFF. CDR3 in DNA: TGTGCCAGCAGTTACTCGGGCGGGCGGAACACCGGGGAGCTGTTTTTT.

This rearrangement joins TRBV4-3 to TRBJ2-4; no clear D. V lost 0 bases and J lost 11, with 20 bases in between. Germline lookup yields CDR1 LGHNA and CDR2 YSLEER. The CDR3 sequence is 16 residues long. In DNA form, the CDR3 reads TGCGCCAGCAGCCAAGATGGCGACCTTAACTTTGAGGTTCAGTACTTC. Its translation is CASSQDGDLNFEVQYF.